This TCR beta chain comes out of a study of blood T cells in healthy people across ages. Healthy Caucasian individuals from Russia aged about 6 to 90 were enrolled as donors. Donors each provided ten milliliters of peripheral blood. Points on this clonotype: Its specificity is not known.

Germline loops: CDR1 SGHTA, CDR2 FQGTGA. The V and J ends lost 3 bases and 6 bases, in that order; junction bases with no gene match: 1. This CDR3 has 13 amino acids. Sample-barcoded 5' priming and a J-beta primer mix drove a second PCR of roughly 7 to 11 cycles. MiXCR, run by TCRdb on the 5' RACE reads, gives a single entry per CDR3 protein. The sample includes about 800,000 distinct CDR3 sequences, 35% to 60% of them seen just once. The study, taken as a whole, reports: While age rose, TCR beta diversity per million T cells dropped in a roughly linear way. The diversity estimates, figures obtained from one million T cells, were considered underestimates.

Sequenced sample: blood. This TCR came from a man older than 75 in good health. V usage is TRBV7-3 and J usage is TRBJ1-1; 10 nucleotides line up with TRBD1. The CDR3 here is CASSLTGGSEAFF. CDR3 nucleotides: TGTGCCAGCAGCTTGACAGGGGGCTCTGAAGCTTTCTTT. The complete variable domain, with remaining parts taken from reference TRBV7-3 and TRBJ1-1, reads GAGVSQTPSNKVTEKGKYVELRCDPISGHTALYWYRQSLGQGPEFLIYFQGTGAADDSGLPNDRFFAVRPEGSVSTLKIQRTERGDSAVYLCASSLTGGSEAFFGQGTRLTVV.